This TCR beta chain was retrieved from a study of control samples from healthy donors and cancer patients (TCRdb year 2020). Reading the germline V gene (reference sequence) gives CDR1 LGHDT and CDR2 YNNKEL. V was cut back by 1 base and J by 4 bases, leaving a gap of 6 bases between them. The CDR3, from cysteine to phenylalanine, totals 13 residues. Only CDR3 DNA remains: 39 bases, in frame from the first base. Worth noting for this clone: It lacks a known antigen. No qualities accompany the bases; no much larger clone lies one base away.

Libraries were constructed by the immunoSEQ multiplex PCR assay. TCRdb limited this immuneACCESS table to in-frame rearrangements with V and J called. A share of clones is missing; checked studies link under half to unresolved V genes, and the rest is unexplained. The sample table shows some 200,000 clones, and about 94% are seen once. About 1.6% of the sample is in the top ten clones. This TCR derives from a man in his forties or fifties in good health. The V gene is TRBV3-1 (or the pseudogene TRBV3-2) and the J gene is TRBJ2-3; no D gene call is confident. The sequencing input was blood. The CDR3 reads as follows: CASSQVLADTQYF. The bases read TGTGCCAGCAGCCAAGTGCTAGCAGATACGCAGTATTTT.